Listed here are 13 T cell receptor beta chains from one sample, sequenced in a study of human T cells and chemical hapten exposure. Documented time point: pre-sensitization, week 0. Treatment here: therapeutic diphenylcyclopropenone sensitization with weekly scalp DPC. TCRdb reprocessed the RACE reads via MiXCR and lists one record per CDR3 protein. Of more than 250,000 distinct CDR3 sequences listed, approximately 8% are singletons. The sample here was whole blood, taken in connection with sensitization to the hapten diphenylcyclopropenone (DPC). The receptors derive from a man younger than 35 with alopecia areata. Some clones in this sample may be carry-over from other donors' samples.

This clonotype has only a few counts. The CDR3 nucleotides read TGTGCCAGCAGCTTAGGCGGCAGGGGTTTTGAAAAACTGTTTTTT. Its translation: CASSLGGRGFEKLFF. V and J are TRBV7-2 and TRBJ1-4; TRBD1 might be the D (6 bases). There are 15 residues in the CDR3. Trimming cost V 1 base and J 7 bases, with 13 bases left between them. The germline gives CDR1 SGHTA, CDR2 FQGNSA.

J is TRBJ2-4 and V is TRBV12-3 or TRBV12-4, with D unresolved. This CDR3 region has 14 residues. With 7 bases removed from V and 4 bases from J, the gap between germline ends came to 14 bases. The CDR3 DNA sequence: TGTGCCAGCACCTTGACATTGCTAAAAAACATTCAGTACTTC. Translated: CASTLTLLKNIQYF.

The chain has TRBV11-2 and TRBJ2-5; D is ambiguous. Germline V gives CDR1 SGHAT, CDR2 FQNNGV. V was shortened by 3 bases and J by 1 base, with 6 bases between the two germline ends. This CDR3 is 13 amino acids long. The CDR3 coding sequence is TGTGCCAGCAGCTTGGTTTTCCAAGAGACCCAGTACTTC. Translating it yields CASSLVFQETQYF. Full variable domain (missing parts from reference TRBV11-2 and TRBJ2-5): EAGVAQSPRYKIIEKRQSVAFWCNPISGHATLYWYQQILGQGPKLLIQFQNNGVVDDSQLPKDRFSAERLKGVDSTLKIQPAKLEDSAVYLCASSLVFQETQYFGPGTRLLVL.

This sequence joins TRBV7-9 and TRBJ1-1; tentatively, D is TRBD1 (6 bases). This CDR3 has 13 amino acids. V gave up 7 bases and J gave up 3 bases, with 12 bases separating them. Germline CDR1 reads SEHNR; CDR2 reads FQNEAQ (reference sequence). Here the CDR3 DNA reads TGTGCCAGCAAGCCGACAGGCGACACTGAAGCTTTCTTT. Amino acids: CASKPTGDTEAFF.

This clonotype was seen only a few times. The gene calls are TRBV6-2 or TRBV6-3 and TRBJ2-1, with D possibly being TRBD2 (6 bases). This CDR3 spans 11 amino acids. Trimming left V 2 bases short and J 12 bases short, with 8 bases between. The germline V gene encodes CDR1 MNHEY and CDR2 SVGEGT. CDR3 sequence: CASSYEGGQFF. The CDR3, as DNA: TGTGCCAGCAGTTACGAGGGAGGGCAGTTCTTC.

The gene calls are TRBV18 and TRBJ1-6; a possible D gene is TRBD1 (6 bases). Trimming shortened V by 6 bases and J by 9 bases, and 18 bases separated the two germline ends. Germline CDR1 reads KGHSH; CDR2 reads LQKENI. The CDR3 loop spans 15 amino acids. CDR3 nucleotide sequence: TGTGCCAGCTCCCGACTCCCGGGACAAATTTCACCCCTCCACTTT. It codes for CASSRLPGQISPLHF.

This clonotype was counted ten times or more. The chain recombines TRBV25-1 with TRBJ1-2; tentatively, D is TRBD1 (5 bases). This CDR3 has 15 amino acids. V lost 5 bases and J 8 bases, leaving 21 bases between the germline ends. Germline lookup yields CDR1 MGHDK and CDR2 SYGVNS. CDR3 protein: CASSPTGARRYGYTF. The CDR3 DNA reads as TGTGCCAGCAGTCCGACTGGGGCAAGACGATACGGCTACACCTTC.

At least ten counts were recorded for this clonotype. The chain links TRBV7-9 to TRBJ2-7, with D possibly being TRBD2 (5 bases). Looked up from germline, CDR1 is SEHNR and CDR2 is FQNEAQ (reference sequence). The V and J ends lost 4 bases and 4 bases respectively, with 11 bases between them. This CDR3 is built from 13 residues. CDR3 nucleotide sequence: TGTGCCAGCAGCTCCGGACTGGCTTACGAGCAGTACGTC. It is translated as CASSSGLAYEQYV.

This clonotype appeared many times. The genes are TRBV5-6 and TRBJ1-1, with no clear D. The V gene's germline CDR1 is SGHDT and CDR2 YYEEEE. Trimming removed 1 base from V and 7 bases from J, with 8 bases in between. CDR3 size: 12 residues. CDR3 region: CASSLLGVEAFF. CDR3 coding DNA: TGTGCCAGCAGCTTGTTGGGAGTTGAAGCTTTCTTT.

This clonotype was counted between two and nine times. V and J are TRBV6-5 and TRBJ1-2; D perhaps matches TRBD1 (5 bases). Trimming left V 6 bases short and J 8 bases short, with 16 bases between. The germline gives CDR1 MNHEY, CDR2 SVGAGI. The CDR3 contains 13 residues. The DNA of the CDR3 is TGTGCCAGCAGCCAAGACAGAGCTAGAGGCTACACCTTC. Encoded protein: CASSQDRARGYTF.

This clonotype was found a few times. This chain connects TRBV18 to TRBJ1-1; D call uncertain. CDR3 length equals 15 residues. Germline V gene lookup returns CDR1 KGHSH and CDR2 LQKENI. V was trimmed by 3 bases and J by 3 bases, leaving 14 bases between them. The CDR3 region has the DNA TGTGCCAGCTCACCCTTCAATAAGAAAGACACTGAAGCTTTCTTT. Residues: CASSPFNKKDTEAFF.

This clonotype was detected only a few times. The genes are TRBV5-1 and TRBJ2-7, with 8 bases aligning to TRBD2. Germline V gene sequence: CDR1 SGHRS, CDR2 YFSETQ. CDR3 size: 15 residues. Losses at the gene ends were 2 bases for V and 3 bases for J; bases not matched to a gene: 7. The CDR3 is CASSFLRGADYEQYF. CDR3 DNA sequence: TGCGCCAGCAGCTTCTTGCGGGGGGCCGACTACGAGCAGTACTTC.

The rearrangement joins TRBV9 to TRBJ2-2, with D tentatively TRBD2 (7 bases). Germline-derived CDR1 and CDR2 are SGDLS and YYNGEE. V was pared by 3 bases and J by 2 bases, with 11 bases between. There are 15 residues in the CDR3. The CDR3 region is CASSGGGQNTGELFF. The CDR3, as DNA: TGTGCCAGCAGCGGCGGGGGCCAAAACACCGGGGAGCTGTTTTTT. Combining the CDR3 with reference TRBV9 and TRBJ2-2 gives the whole variable domain DSGVTQTPKHLITATGQRVTLRCSPRSGDLSVYWYQQSLDQGLQFLIQYYNGEERAKGNILERFSAQQFPDLHSELNLSSLELGDSALYFCASSGGGQNTGELFFGEGSRLTVL.